This T cell receptor (beta chain) was documented in a study of T cell responses to AZD1222 COVID-19 vaccine. Sequencing was performed with immunoSEQ multiplex PCR; in TCRdb, only in-frame clones are kept and a portion is missing. In the table there are some 130,000 clones, about nine tenths of which are singletons. Germline V gives CDR1 SGDLS, CDR2 YYNGEE. Trimming took off 0 bases at V and 3 bases at J, with 6 bases between the two ends. This CDR3 has 13 amino acids. The sequence came from an adult in good health. The chain is built from TRBV9 and TRBJ1-1; D gene ambiguous. The sequencing here drew on peripheral blood, taken on day 0 of AZD1222 vaccination. The CDR3 DNA reads as TGTGCCAGCAGCGTAGTCACAGACACTGAAGCTTTCTTT. Amino acid sequence: CASSVVTDTEAFF.